This T cell receptor (beta chain) emerged from a study of cytomegalovirus exposure and HLA in healthy donors (dated by TCRdb to between 2016 and 2019). Study-level background: An earlier analysis of under 600 of the donors reported about 250 Gb of sequence data and 100 million to 130 million unique TCR beta sequences from about 179 million T cells. Roughly five DR-DQ haplotypes were handled as single units for association and clustering, since linkage in the cohort was strong. Both class I and class II loci were covered by HLA typing, at four-digit resolution. Along with the roughly 610-subject first cohort, a separate validation cohort of around 120 different subjects was used. To decide whether each TCR beta V gene segment behaved as functional or pseudogenic, an earlier analysis of approximately 620 of the donors relied on high-throughput TCR beta sequencing. Among around 400 genotyped donors of the cohort, an average of approximately 230,000 unique TCR beta nucleotide sequences were sequenced per donor, around 20% of them non-productive. To predict cytomegalovirus infection status, the study combined high-throughput TCR immunosequencing, statistical association of individual TCRs with disease status, and machine learning. The number of typed donors differed by locus: about 620-640 for A, B, C, DRB1 and DQB1; 522 for DQA1; approximately 600 for DPA1; and around 490 for DPB1. In a later genetic analysis, genome-wide SNP genotypes for about three fifths of the roughly 670 donors were used, and that subset was treated as a discovery cohort. A later analysis re-analyzed previously published TCR beta repertoires from 600 to 850 donors and added high-resolution HLA genotyping to study TCR occurrence patterns. All discovery cohort repertoires had been generated on a single sequencing platform. About 300 gigabases of sequencing data and 70 million to 85 million unique TCR sequences were included in an early release covering about 700 HLA-typed donors. The T cell repertoires of about 700 subjects were profiled by immunosequencing and related to cytomegalovirus serostatus. The later analysis used no new phenotypic data to find candidate immune exposures, relying instead on TCR beta sequences and their occurrence across donors. Donor age, sex, ethnicity and CMV serostatus were compiled together with the repertoire data. The aim of the study was to test whether cataloging public T cell receptors could identify signatures of past pathogen exposure. Among the roughly 400 genotyped donors, about 83% belonged to the genetic ancestry cluster associated with self-reported Caucasian donors.

In regard to this clone: Its antigen remains unidentified. No much larger clone is present one base from it, and per-base qualities are unavailable.

The library was generated by the immunoSEQ multiplex PCR assay. For the multiplex PCR, a mixture combining 60 forward primers for TCR Vbeta segments and 13 reverse primers for TCR Jbeta segments was used. The CDR3 region of rearranged TCR beta genes was amplified from genomic DNA with a multiplex PCR assay. On the Illumina HiSeq System, the amplified TCR beta libraries were sequenced as 87-base-pair reads. As for how the authors treated the data: In a later analysis, roughly 80 million unique TCR beta chains were counted across the approximately 640 repertoires, and around 10 million of these chains were shared by at least two donors. To remove PCR and sequencing errors, raw reads were error-corrected and collapsed into unique sequences using a nearest-neighbor algorithm that merged closely related sequences. CDR3 sequences were aligned to IMGT reference sequences to assign V, D and J gene segments. Each retained sequence needed at least a six-nucleotide match to both a V gene segment and a J gene segment. Rearrangements were classified as productive when the CDR3 lacked stop codons and remained in frame with V and J, and all other rearrangements were classified as non-productive. Following IMGT convention, CDR3 was defined as the stretch from the second conserved V-encoded cysteine to the conserved J-encoded phenylalanine. Sequences without an unambiguous match to a single V gene segment were excluded from the earlier analysis of 587 of the donors. An earlier analysis of some 500 of the donors classified V segments as functional when productive rearrangements were above 56.7% and as segregating when the standard deviation between donors was above 5%. A statistical classification framework was built for diagnosing cytomegalovirus status from the catalog of TCR beta chain sequences. V and J gene assignment, in a later analysis, came from comparing TCR nucleotide sequences with IMGT/GENE-DB human TR gene sequences. A later analysis assigned CDR3 sequences and most-parsimonious VDJ recombination scenarios with the TCRdist pipeline. In a later analysis, each TCR beta chain was defined by its CDR3 amino acid sequence together with its V-gene family, and reads without a unique V-gene family were excluded. To address suspected cross-contamination and a sequencing artifact, a later analysis removed some 620 highly shared, low-generation-probability nucleotide sequences. A later analysis calculated a clonal expansion index for each public chain from normalized within-repertoire ranks of inferred template counts. Generation probabilities in a later analysis came from a VDJ recombination model fitted to out-of-frame rearrangements, and those results were checked against IGoR. In a later analysis, TCR-TCR, TCR-HLA and TCR-CMV co-occurrence was scored with hypergeometric tests, and a repertoire-size bias correction was applied to TCR pairs. A later analysis estimated false discovery rates by permuting HLA or CMV assignments 20 times. In a later analysis, co-occurring TCRs were grouped with DBSCAN, and TCRdist sequence similarity was added when clustering was performed within HLA-allele-positive subsets. For co-occurrence clustering, repertoires with fewer than 30,000 or more than 120,000 public chains were excluded, along with five repertoires with anomalous nucleotide sharing. TCRdb mirrors the immuneACCESS table, restricted to in-frame sequences. Some clones are absent from its copies; in checked studies, under half trace to an unresolved V gene, and the reason for the others is unknown. V and J calls and clone size follow that table, whereas D and trimming were derived from the DNA. Across this sample there are 150,000 to 200,000 clones, with approximately 84% seen only once. Around 2.6% of the sample goes to the ten largest clones.

The cohort was made up of around 720 healthy bone marrow donors. All cohort members were sampled while nominally healthy, although unrecorded immune exposures were likely present. The donor was CMV seropositive and was included in the group of around 300 seropositive cohort members. Each donor provided a peripheral blood sample, and peripheral blood mononuclear cells were used for TCR beta sequencing. The Qiagen DNeasy Blood Extraction Kit was used to extract genomic DNA from the blood cell samples. Overall study outcomes, separate from this receptor: A later genetic analysis associated a missense DCLRE1C variant with V-gene and J-gene trimming of TCR beta chains, and an independent cohort replicated the association. Several of the top co-occurrence clusters appeared to be linked to parvovirus B19, influenza, CMV and Epstein-Barr virus, according to a later analysis. A further reported finding was that TCR beta sequences accurately predicted the HLA-A and HLA-B alleles for most subjects in the first cohort. A later analysis found that TCR association rates varied across HLA loci, with DRB1 alleles showing the most associated TCRs and HLA-C alleles the fewest. In vitro tests confirmed that a few of the cytomegalovirus-associated TCR beta chains recognize cytomegalovirus antigens. Most TCR sequences were seen in very few donors, while some public TCRs were found in many individuals. According to the authors, the approach could potentially be generalized to other disease states and immunological phenotypes. A total of 150 to 200 TCR beta chains were listed by the study as associated with cytomegalovirus. In a later analysis, HLA-associated TCR beta chains were found to be more clonally expanded and to have lower generation probabilities than equally common non-associated chains. When HLA alleles, especially DR and DQ, strongly co-occurred, attributing TCR associations to individual alleles was difficult. Because HLA typing was missing for some donors at each locus, association tests included only the typed subset. A cluster of highly shared sequence variants was judged likely to represent a technical artifact of the sequencing pipeline. The classifier was reported to diagnose cytomegalovirus status with high specificity and sensitivity in both the original and validation cohorts. Approximately 18 rarely observed V segments, including chromosome 9 orphons, were excluded from the earlier analysis of just under 600 of the donors because counts were too low. A later genetic analysis reported fewer N-insertions in productive TCRs among donors in an Asian-associated ancestry cluster than the roughly 720-donor mean. In an earlier analysis of 587 of the donors, most TCR beta V segments appeared in productive rearrangements about 87% or about 30% of the time, broadly matching IMGT annotations. Correlated functional status among segregating V segments might reflect linkage disequilibrium, but an unknown experimental factor could not be ruled out. In a later analysis, most CMV-associated TCR beta chains were found to appear HLA-restricted, with HLA associations seemingly driven largely by CMV exposure. At a false discovery rate of 0.05, a later analysis linked under 20,000 TCR beta sequences to specific HLA alleles. Only TCR beta chains were sequenced in this cohort, and the absence of alpha or paired-chain data limited detectable features. Roughly uniform sequencing depth across donors was assumed in presence/absence analyses, although this assumption may not hold. For the cohort, immune exposure information was limited to CMV serostatus.

Sequenced sample: PBMCs. The TCR comes from a man younger than 45 in good health and CMV-seropositive.

The CDR3 here reads CASSPPRGTQYF. The nucleotide sequence reads as follows: TGTGCCAGCAGCCCTCCCCGGGGTACGCAGTATTTT. The chain couples TRBV11-2 to TRBJ2-3, and TRBD2 may be the D gene, going by 5 matching bases. The CDR3 covers 12 residues, taking in both the cysteine and the phenylalanine. Just the 36-base CDR3 DNA is kept, in frame starting at base 1. V is shortened by 5 bases, J by 8 bases, and the region joining them spans 11 bases. The germline V gene gives CDR1 as SGHAT and CDR2 as FQNNGV.